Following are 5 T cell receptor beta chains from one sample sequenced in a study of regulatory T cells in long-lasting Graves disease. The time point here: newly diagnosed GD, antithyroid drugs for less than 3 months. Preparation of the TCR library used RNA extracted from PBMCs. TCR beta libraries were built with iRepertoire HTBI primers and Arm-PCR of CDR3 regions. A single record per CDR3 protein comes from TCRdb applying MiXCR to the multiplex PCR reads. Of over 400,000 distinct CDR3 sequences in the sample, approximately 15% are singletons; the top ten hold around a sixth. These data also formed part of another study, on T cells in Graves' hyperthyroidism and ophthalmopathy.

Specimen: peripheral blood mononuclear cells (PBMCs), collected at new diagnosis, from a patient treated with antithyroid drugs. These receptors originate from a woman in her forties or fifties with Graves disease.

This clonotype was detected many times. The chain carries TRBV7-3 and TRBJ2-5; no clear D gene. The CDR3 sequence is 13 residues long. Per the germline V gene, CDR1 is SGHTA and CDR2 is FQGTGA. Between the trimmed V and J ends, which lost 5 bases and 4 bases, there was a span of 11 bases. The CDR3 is CASSPGWGETQYF. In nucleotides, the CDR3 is TGTGCCAGCAGCCCCGGGTGGGGAGAGACCCAGTACTTC.

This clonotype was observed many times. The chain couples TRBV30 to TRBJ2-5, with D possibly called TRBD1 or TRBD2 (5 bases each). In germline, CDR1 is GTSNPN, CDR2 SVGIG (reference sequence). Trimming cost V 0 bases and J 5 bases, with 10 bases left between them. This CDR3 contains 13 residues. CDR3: CAWSVGVAETQYF. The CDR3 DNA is TGTGCCTGGAGTGTGGGGGTTGCGGAGACCCAGTACTTC.

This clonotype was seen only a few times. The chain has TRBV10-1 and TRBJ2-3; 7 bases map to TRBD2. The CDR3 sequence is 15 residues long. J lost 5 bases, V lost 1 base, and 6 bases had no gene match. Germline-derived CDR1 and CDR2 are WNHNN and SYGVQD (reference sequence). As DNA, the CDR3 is TGCGCCAGCAGTGAGTATAGACTAGCAGGAGATACGCAGTATTTT. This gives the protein CASSEYRLAGDTQYF.

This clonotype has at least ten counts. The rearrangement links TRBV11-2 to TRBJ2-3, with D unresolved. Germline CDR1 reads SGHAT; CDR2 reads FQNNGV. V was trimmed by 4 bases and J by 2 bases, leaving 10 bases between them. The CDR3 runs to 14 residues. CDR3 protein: CASSSPWNTDTQYF. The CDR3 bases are TGTGCCAGCAGCTCCCCTTGGAACACAGATACGCAGTATTTT.

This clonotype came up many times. The CDR3 sequence: CASRPRAGSGRNEQFF. The CDR3 DNA reads as TGTGCCAGCAGACCCCGGGCAGGCTCCGGTCGCAATGAGCAGTTCTTC. The chain carries TRBV28 and TRBJ2-1; D unresolved. Trimming stripped 6 bases from V and 6 bases from J, with 21 bases between. This CDR3 has 16 amino acids. Germline loops: CDR1 MDHEN, CDR2 SYDVKM.